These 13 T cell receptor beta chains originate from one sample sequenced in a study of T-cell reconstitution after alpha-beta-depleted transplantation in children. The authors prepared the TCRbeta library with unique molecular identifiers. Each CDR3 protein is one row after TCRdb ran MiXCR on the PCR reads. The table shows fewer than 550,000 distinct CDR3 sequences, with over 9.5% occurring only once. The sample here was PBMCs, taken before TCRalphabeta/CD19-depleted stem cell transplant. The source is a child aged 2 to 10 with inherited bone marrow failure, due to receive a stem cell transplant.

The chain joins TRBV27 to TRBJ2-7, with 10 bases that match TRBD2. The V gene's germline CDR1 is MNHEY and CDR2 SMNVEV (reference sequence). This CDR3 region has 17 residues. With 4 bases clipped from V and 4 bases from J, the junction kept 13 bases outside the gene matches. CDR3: CASSSHGSSGREYEQYF. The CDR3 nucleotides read TGTGCCAGCAGTTCCCATGGTTCTAGCGGGAGAGAGTACGAGCAGTACTTC.

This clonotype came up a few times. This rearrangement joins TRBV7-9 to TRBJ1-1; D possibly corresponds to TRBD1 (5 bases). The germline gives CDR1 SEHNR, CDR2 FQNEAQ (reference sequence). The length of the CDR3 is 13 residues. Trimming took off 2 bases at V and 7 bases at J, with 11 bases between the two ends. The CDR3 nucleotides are TGTGCCAGCAGCTTATTGGGGGGAGGTGAAGCTTTCTTT. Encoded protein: CASSLLGGGEAFF.

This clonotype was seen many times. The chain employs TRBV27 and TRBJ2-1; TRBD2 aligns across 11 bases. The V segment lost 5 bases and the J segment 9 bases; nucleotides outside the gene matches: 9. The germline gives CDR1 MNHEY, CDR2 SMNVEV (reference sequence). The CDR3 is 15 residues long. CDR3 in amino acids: CASSRLLAGVVEQFF. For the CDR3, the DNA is TGTGCCAGCAGTCGATTACTAGCGGGAGTCGTTGAGCAGTTCTTC.

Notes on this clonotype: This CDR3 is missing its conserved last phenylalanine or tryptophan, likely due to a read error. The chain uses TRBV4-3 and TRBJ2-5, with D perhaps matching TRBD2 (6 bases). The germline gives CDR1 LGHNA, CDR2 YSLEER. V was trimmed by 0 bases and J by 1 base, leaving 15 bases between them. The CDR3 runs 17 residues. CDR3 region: CASSQDFGGAGQETQYV. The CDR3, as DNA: TGCGCCAGCAGCCAAGATTTCGGGGGTGCGGGCCAAGAGACCCAGTACGTC.

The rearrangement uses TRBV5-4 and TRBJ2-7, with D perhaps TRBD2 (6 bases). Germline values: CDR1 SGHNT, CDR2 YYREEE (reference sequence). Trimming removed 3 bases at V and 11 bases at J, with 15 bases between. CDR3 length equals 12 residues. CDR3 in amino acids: CASSSPGSGEYF. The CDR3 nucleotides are TGTGCCAGCAGCTCCCCGGGGTCGGGAGAGTACTTC.

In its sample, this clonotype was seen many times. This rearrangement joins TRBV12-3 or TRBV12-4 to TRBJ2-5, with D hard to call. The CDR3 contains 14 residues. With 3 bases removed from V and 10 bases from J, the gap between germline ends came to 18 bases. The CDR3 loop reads CASSFALRSRDQYF. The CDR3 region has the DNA TGTGCCAGCAGTTTCGCGTTAAGATCTAGAGACCAGTACTTC.

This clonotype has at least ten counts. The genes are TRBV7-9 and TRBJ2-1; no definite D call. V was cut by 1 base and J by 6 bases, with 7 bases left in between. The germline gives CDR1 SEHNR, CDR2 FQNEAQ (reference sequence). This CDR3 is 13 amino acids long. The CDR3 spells CASSLVVINEQFF. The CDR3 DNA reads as TGTGCCAGCAGCTTAGTAGTCATCAATGAGCAGTTCTTC.

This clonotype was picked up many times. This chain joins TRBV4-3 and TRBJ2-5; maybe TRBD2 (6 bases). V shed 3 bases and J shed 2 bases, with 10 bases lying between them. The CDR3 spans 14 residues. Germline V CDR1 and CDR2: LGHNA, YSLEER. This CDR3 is CASSQGLEQETQYF. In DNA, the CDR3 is TGCGCCAGCAGCCAGGGACTGGAACAAGAGACCCAGTACTTC.

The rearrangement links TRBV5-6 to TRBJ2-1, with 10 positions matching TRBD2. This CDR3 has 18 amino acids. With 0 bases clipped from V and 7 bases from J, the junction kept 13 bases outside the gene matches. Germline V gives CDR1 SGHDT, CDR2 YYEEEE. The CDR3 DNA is TGTGCCAGCAGCTTGGGGCTAGCGGGAGTTCGAATTAGGAATGAGCAGTTCTTC. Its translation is CASSLGLAGVRIRNEQFF.

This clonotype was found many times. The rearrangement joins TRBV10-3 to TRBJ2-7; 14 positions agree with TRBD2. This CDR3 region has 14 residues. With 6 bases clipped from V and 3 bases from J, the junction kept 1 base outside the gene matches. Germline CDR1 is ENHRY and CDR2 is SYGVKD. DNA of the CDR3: TGTGCCATCAGGGGACTAGCGGGGGACTACGAGCAGTACTTC. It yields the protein CAIRGLAGDYEQYF.

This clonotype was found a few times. Written as DNA, the CDR3 is TGTGCCAGCAGTTTTGTCCTAGCGGGAGGGCCCGACGAGCAGTACTTC. Translation: CASSFVLAGGPDEQYF. The chain links TRBV27 to TRBJ2-7; 12 bases fit TRBD2. This CDR3 spans 16 amino acids. Trimming removed 3 bases from V and 5 bases from J; junction bases left unmatched: 8. Germline-derived CDR1 and CDR2 are MNHEY and SMNVEV (reference sequence).

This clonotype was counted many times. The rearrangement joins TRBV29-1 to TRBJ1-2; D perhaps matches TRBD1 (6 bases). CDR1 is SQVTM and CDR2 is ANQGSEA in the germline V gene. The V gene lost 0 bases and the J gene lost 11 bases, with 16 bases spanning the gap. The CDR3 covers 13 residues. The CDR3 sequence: CSVEEGRLGGYTF. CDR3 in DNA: TGCAGCGTTGAAGAGGGGAGGCTAGGGGGGTACACCTTC.

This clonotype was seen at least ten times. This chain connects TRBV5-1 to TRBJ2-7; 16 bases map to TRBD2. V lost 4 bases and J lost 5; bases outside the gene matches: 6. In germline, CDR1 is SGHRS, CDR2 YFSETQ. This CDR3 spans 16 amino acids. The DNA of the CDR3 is TGCGCCAGCAGCCCGGGACTAGCGGGAGGGCCAAACGAGCAGTACTTC. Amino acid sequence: CASSPGLAGGPNEQYF.